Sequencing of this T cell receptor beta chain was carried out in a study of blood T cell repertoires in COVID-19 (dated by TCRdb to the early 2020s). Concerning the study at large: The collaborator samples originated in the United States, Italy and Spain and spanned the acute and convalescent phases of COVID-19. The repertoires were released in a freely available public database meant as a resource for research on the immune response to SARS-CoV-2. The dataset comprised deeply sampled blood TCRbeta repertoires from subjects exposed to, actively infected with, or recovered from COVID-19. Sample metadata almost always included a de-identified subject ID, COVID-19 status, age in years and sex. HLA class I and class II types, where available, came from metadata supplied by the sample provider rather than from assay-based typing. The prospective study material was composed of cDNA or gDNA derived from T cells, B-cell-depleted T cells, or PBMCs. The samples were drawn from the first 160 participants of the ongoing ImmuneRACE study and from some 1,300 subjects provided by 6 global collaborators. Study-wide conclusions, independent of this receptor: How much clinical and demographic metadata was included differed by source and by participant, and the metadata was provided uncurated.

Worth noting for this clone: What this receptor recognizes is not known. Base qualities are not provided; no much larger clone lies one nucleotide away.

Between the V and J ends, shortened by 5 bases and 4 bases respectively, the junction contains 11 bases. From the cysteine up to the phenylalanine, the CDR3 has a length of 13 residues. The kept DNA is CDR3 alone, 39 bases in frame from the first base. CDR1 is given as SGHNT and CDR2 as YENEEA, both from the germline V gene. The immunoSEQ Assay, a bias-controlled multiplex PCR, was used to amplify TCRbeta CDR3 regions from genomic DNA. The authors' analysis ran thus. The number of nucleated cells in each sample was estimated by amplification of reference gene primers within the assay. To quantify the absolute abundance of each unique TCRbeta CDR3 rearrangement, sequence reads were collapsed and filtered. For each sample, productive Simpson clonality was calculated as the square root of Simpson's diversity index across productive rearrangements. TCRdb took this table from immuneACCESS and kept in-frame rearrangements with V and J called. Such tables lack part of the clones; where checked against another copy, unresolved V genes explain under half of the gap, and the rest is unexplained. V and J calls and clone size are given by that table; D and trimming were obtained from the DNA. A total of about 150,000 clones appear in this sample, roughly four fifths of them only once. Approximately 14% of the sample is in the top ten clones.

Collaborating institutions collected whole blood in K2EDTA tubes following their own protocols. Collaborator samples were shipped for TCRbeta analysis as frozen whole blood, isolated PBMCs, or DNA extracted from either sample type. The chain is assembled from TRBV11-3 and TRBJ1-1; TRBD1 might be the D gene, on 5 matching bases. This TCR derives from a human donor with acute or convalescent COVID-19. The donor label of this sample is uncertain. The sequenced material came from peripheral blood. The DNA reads TGTGCCAGCAGCAGGGGAAGGGGCACTGAAGCTTTCTTT. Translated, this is CASSRGRGTEAFF.